Listed below are T cell receptor beta chains from one sample, sequenced in a study of T cell responses to AZD1222 COVID-19 vaccine. Measured with immunoSEQ multiplex PCR; TCRdb has only the in-frame clones, and not every one. Among 83,000 or so clones, more than 70% were seen once, and the ten largest hold 8.5% to 9%. Here the sequenced sample was peripheral blood, taken on day 0 of AZD1222 vaccination. The source is an adult in good health. The CDR3 runs from the conserved cysteine through the conserved F or W. The D gene is left open where the match is weak.

>TRBV5-4|-|TRBJ1-1|15
CASSLGLEMNTEAFF
>TRBV6-5|-|TRBJ2-2|15
CASSFTDTNTGELFF
>TRBV5-1|TRBD1|TRBJ2-7|14
CASSLTGASYEQYF
>TRBV20-1|-|TRBJ1-6|14
CSASTAGRVAPLHF
>TRBV10-3|TRBD2|TRBJ2-7|14
CATKPGLGNYEQYF
>TRBV14|TRBD2|TRBJ2-1|17
CASSQLVGLADGDEQFF
>TRBV7-9|TRBD2|TRBJ2-2|18
CASSTATSGPGDTGELFF
>TRBV28|-|TRBJ1-1|13
CASSPPVNTEAFF
>TRBV7-2|TRBD2|TRBJ2-7|15
CASSLASGRLHEQYF
>TRBV7-9|-|TRBJ2-1|14
CASSSYGGGNEQFF
>TRBV2|TRBD2|TRBJ2-7|12
CACGGGPYEQYF
>TRBV6-7|-|TRBJ2-6|19
CASSYSIPGAISGANVLTF
>TRBV19|TRBD1|TRBJ1-2|13
CASSIRRGQGYTF
>TRBV28|-|TRBJ2-7|12
CLVRGALYEQYF
>TRBV19|-|TRBJ2-3|13
CASNEGRTDTQYF
>TRBV19|-|TRBJ2-3|19
CASSHPSYERVKSTDTQYF
>TRBV10-1|TRBD2|TRBJ2-1|17
CASSESMRETTYNEQFF
>TRBV23-1|-|TRBJ1-1|12
CASRIRFTEAFF
>TRBV3-1/TRBV3-2|-|TRBJ2-1|14
CASSRQRTYNEQFF
>TRBV28|-|TRBJ2-2|11
CAVTRTGELFF
>TRBV7-6|TRBD1|TRBJ2-7|15
CASSLAGTGLYEQYF
>TRBV11-2|TRBD2|TRBJ2-7|16
CASSLLLGLAIYEQYF
>TRBV5-4|-|TRBJ2-5|14
CASSSAGGQETQYF
>TRBV9|-|TRBJ1-1|15
CASSVIGQQNTEAFF
>TRBV7-3|-|TRBJ1-6|14
CASSLFRVNSPLHF
>TRBV6-2/TRBV6-3|TRBD2|TRBJ2-3|16
CASSFRLAGSADTQYF
>TRBV19|TRBD1|TRBJ2-4|15
CASSMRQGVKNIQYF
>TRBV5-6|TRBD1|TRBJ2-7|13
CASSWGTVYEQYF
>TRBV5-4|-|TRBJ1-1|13
CASSLDFAGWAFF
>TRBV11-3|-|TRBJ2-7|13
CASSSPGGPKQYF
>TRBV3-1/TRBV3-2|TRBD2|TRBJ2-7|16
CASSQVPSGGPYEQYF
>TRBV10-2|-|TRBJ1-2|12
CASSERTYGYTF
>TRBV6-5|-|TRBJ2-5|15
CASRSPDILQETQYF
>TRBV9|TRBD1|TRBJ1-5|14
CASSVEGQWGPQHF
>TRBV7-8|TRBD1|TRBJ1-5|19
CASSDPRDRGQGSNQPQHF
>TRBV19|-|TRBJ1-2|15
CASNGRGVGAYGYTF
>TRBV7-9|-|TRBJ2-5|12
CASSLNGETQYF
>TRBV9|TRBD1|TRBJ1-4|16
CASSVDTGAANEKLFF
>TRBV27|-|TRBJ2-7|16
CASRPPRRVSSYEQYF
>TRBV11-2|TRBD2|TRBJ2-7|14
CASSPTSGRYEQYF
>TRBV5-6|-|TRBJ1-5|16
CASSFFDRPGNQPQHF
>TRBV28|TRBD1|TRBJ2-4|17
CASSLLLAGTGKNIQYF